These T cell receptor beta chains were read from a single sample in a study of T cell repertoires in cytomegalovirus infection. MiXCR was run by TCRdb on the reads, yielding one entry per CDR3 protein. The repertoire holds some 390,000 distinct CDR3 sequences, with less than 20% as singletons. Specimen: PBMCs. All receptors come from a human donor in good health (CMV status not recorded). Some clones in this sample may be carry-over from other donors' samples. CDR3s include the opening cysteine and the closing phenylalanine or tryptophan. A D gene is named only where the DNA matches it firmly. Where a row states a size, it is once, few, many or the class of an expanded clone; other rows omit it.

j_call: TRBJ2-1
v_call: TRBV20-1
d_call: TRBD1
clone_size: -
cdr3_nt: TGCAGTGCTCCTACAGGGGGCGGCTCCTACAATGAGCAGTTCTTC
cdr3_aa: CSAPTGGGSYNEQFF

j_call: TRBJ2-3
v_call: TRBV12-3/TRBV12-4
d_call: TRBD2
clone_size: few
cdr3_nt: TGTGCCAGCAGTCCCCCTAGCGGGGGGGCTGGTACGCAGTATTTT
cdr3_aa: CASSPPSGGAGTQYF

j_call: TRBJ2-1
v_call: TRBV2
d_call: TRBD1
clone_size: few
cdr3_nt: TGTGCCAGCACCGGGGACAGATTCTACAATGAGCAGTTCTTC
cdr3_aa: CASTGDRFYNEQFF

j_call: TRBJ2-1
v_call: TRBV30
d_call: -
clone_size: -
cdr3_nt: TGTGCCTGGAGTGGCGGGACAGCCTCTAGCGAGGATGAGCAGTTCTTC
cdr3_aa: CAWSGGTASSEDEQFF

j_call: TRBJ2-5
v_call: TRBV18
d_call: -
clone_size: -
cdr3_nt: TGTGCCAGCTCACCAACGTCGCAGCTAAGGGAGACCCAGTACTTC
cdr3_aa: CASSPTSQLRETQYF

j_call: TRBJ2-7
v_call: TRBV7-2
d_call: TRBD2
clone_size: many
cdr3_nt: TGTGCCAGCAGCTTACGTAGGCTAGCGGGACTCGAGCAGTACTTC
cdr3_aa: CASSLRRLAGLEQYF

j_call: TRBJ2-5
v_call: TRBV19
d_call: TRBD2
clone_size: few
cdr3_nt: TGTGCCAGTAGTGAAAGACTAGCGGGGGTAGAGACCCAGTACTTC
cdr3_aa: CASSERLAGVETQYF

j_call: TRBJ2-3
v_call: TRBV10-3
d_call: -
clone_size: many
cdr3_nt: TGTGCCATCAGAATACGAGATACGCAGTATTTT
cdr3_aa: CAIRIRDTQYF

j_call: TRBJ1-1
v_call: TRBV15
d_call: TRBD1
clone_size: few
cdr3_nt: TGTGCCACCAGCAGACCTACAGGGGGATGGAACACTGAAGCTTTCTTT
cdr3_aa: CATSRPTGGWNTEAFF

j_call: TRBJ2-1
v_call: TRBV19
d_call: -
clone_size: -
cdr3_nt: TGTACCAGTAGTATAGCGTCAGGCTCCTACAATGAGCAGTTCTTC
cdr3_aa: CTSSIASGSYNEQFF

j_call: TRBJ2-6
v_call: TRBV28
d_call: -
clone_size: -
cdr3_nt: TGTGCCAGCAGCCGCGCAGGGGTCCTGACTTTC
cdr3_aa: CASSRAGVLTF

j_call: TRBJ2-7
v_call: TRBV20-1
d_call: TRBD1
clone_size: -
cdr3_nt: TGCAGTGCTATCCCGACAGGGTCCTCCTACGAGCAGTACTTC
cdr3_aa: CSAIPTGSSYEQYF

j_call: TRBJ1-1
v_call: TRBV25-1
d_call: -
clone_size: -
cdr3_nt: TGTGCCAGCAGTGACGGAGGCACTGAAGCTTTCTTT
cdr3_aa: CASSDGGTEAFF

j_call: TRBJ2-3
v_call: TRBV4-3
d_call: TRBD1
clone_size: -
cdr3_nt: TGCGCCAGCAGCCATCGGCTCACCGGGACAGGGGCAGATACGCAGTATTTT
cdr3_aa: CASSHRLTGTGADTQYF

j_call: TRBJ2-7
v_call: TRBV7-9
d_call: TRBD1
clone_size: many
cdr3_nt: TGTGCCAGCAGTCCCGACAGGGACTACGAGCAGTACTTC
cdr3_aa: CASSPDRDYEQYF

j_call: TRBJ2-1
v_call: TRBV27
d_call: TRBD2
clone_size: -
cdr3_nt: TGTGCCAGCAGTTTACGGCGCCCCCTAGCGGGGGGGTACAATGAGCAGTTCTTC
cdr3_aa: CASSLRRPLAGGYNEQFF

j_call: TRBJ1-4
v_call: TRBV12-3/TRBV12-4
d_call: -
clone_size: -
cdr3_nt: TGTGCCAGCAGTTCAGGGGATAAACTGTTTTTT
cdr3_aa: CASSSGDKLFF

j_call: TRBJ2-1
v_call: TRBV28
d_call: TRBD1
clone_size: few
cdr3_nt: TGTGCCAGCAGTTTCCGGGACAGGGTCAATGAGCAGTTCTTC
cdr3_aa: CASSFRDRVNEQFF

j_call: TRBJ1-3
v_call: TRBV7-9
d_call: -
clone_size: many
cdr3_nt: TGTGCCAGCAGCGACACGCTCTCTGGAAACACCATATATTTT
cdr3_aa: CASSDTLSGNTIYF

j_call: TRBJ2-1
v_call: TRBV20-1
d_call: TRBD2
clone_size: few
cdr3_nt: TGCAGTGCTAGACTAGCGGGGGTGTACAATGAGCAGTTCTTC
cdr3_aa: CSARLAGVYNEQFF

j_call: TRBJ1-2
v_call: TRBV4-1
d_call: TRBD1
clone_size: -
cdr3_nt: TGCGCCAGCAGCCAGAGCCGAGGGGGCCCCAACTATGGCTACACCTTC
cdr3_aa: CASSQSRGGPNYGYTF

j_call: TRBJ1-2
v_call: TRBV2
d_call: TRBD1
clone_size: few
cdr3_nt: TGTGCCAGCAGTTCTACAGGGGGAGGATATGGCTACACCTTC
cdr3_aa: CASSSTGGGYGYTF

j_call: TRBJ2-5
v_call: TRBV7-6
d_call: TRBD2
clone_size: -
cdr3_nt: TGTGCCAGCAGCTTAGTGGCGGCTAGCGGGAGGAAAGAGACCCAGTACTTC
cdr3_aa: CASSLVAASGRKETQYF

j_call: TRBJ2-7
v_call: TRBV12-3/TRBV12-4
d_call: -
clone_size: -
cdr3_nt: TGTGCCAGCAGCCCCCCCGTAGGTGGCGAGCAGTACTTC
cdr3_aa: CASSPPVGGEQYF

j_call: TRBJ1-1
v_call: TRBV7-2
d_call: TRBD1
clone_size: many
cdr3_nt: TGTGCCAGCAGCTTGGACAGGGGAGGCACTGAAGCTTTCTTT
cdr3_aa: CASSLDRGGTEAFF

j_call: TRBJ2-1
v_call: TRBV6-1
d_call: -
clone_size: few
cdr3_nt: TGTGCCAGCAGTACAACCGGGACAAGCTACAATGAGCAGTTCTTC
cdr3_aa: CASSTTGTSYNEQFF

j_call: TRBJ2-7
v_call: TRBV19
d_call: -
clone_size: -
cdr3_nt: TGTGCCACCTCATGGACAGACCGTTACGAGCAGTACTTC
cdr3_aa: CATSWTDRYEQYF

j_call: TRBJ1-1
v_call: TRBV7-6
d_call: -
clone_size: many
cdr3_nt: TGTGCCAGCAGCTTAGGTTGGGGGGTGAACACTGAAGCTTTCTTT
cdr3_aa: CASSLGWGVNTEAFF

j_call: TRBJ2-3
v_call: TRBV20-1
d_call: TRBD2
clone_size: few
cdr3_nt: TGCAGTGCTAGGGCCTCGGCGGGAGCGGTAGATACGCAGTATTTT
cdr3_aa: CSARASAGAVDTQYF

j_call: TRBJ2-7
v_call: TRBV10-3
d_call: -
clone_size: -
cdr3_nt: TGTGCCATCAAGGCCCCGGGCGTTATCTACGAGCAGTACTTC
cdr3_aa: CAIKAPGVIYEQYF

j_call: TRBJ2-1
v_call: TRBV10-3
d_call: TRBD2
clone_size: -
cdr3_nt: TGTGCCATTAGCGGGACGGGGGCCGATGAGCAGTTCTTC
cdr3_aa: CAISGTGADEQFF

j_call: TRBJ2-3
v_call: TRBV7-2
d_call: TRBD2
clone_size: many
cdr3_nt: TGTGCCAGCAGCCGGACTAGCGGGAGGGGTGGAGATACGCAGTATTTT
cdr3_aa: CASSRTSGRGGDTQYF

j_call: TRBJ2-5
v_call: TRBV4-1
d_call: TRBD2
clone_size: -
cdr3_nt: TGCGCCAGCAGCCAAGCTAGCGGGATAGGGGAGACCCAGTACTTC
cdr3_aa: CASSQASGIGETQYF

j_call: TRBJ1-1
v_call: TRBV2
d_call: -
clone_size: -
cdr3_nt: TGTGCCAGCAGTGTCCGGGCCAGCCGCACTGAAGCTTTCTTT
cdr3_aa: CASSVRASRTEAFF

j_call: TRBJ1-4
v_call: TRBV7-2
d_call: -
clone_size: few
cdr3_nt: TGTGCCAGCAGCTCCCCGGGGGGGAAACTGTTTTTT
cdr3_aa: CASSSPGGKLFF

j_call: TRBJ2-1
v_call: TRBV5-1
d_call: -
clone_size: few
cdr3_nt: TGCGCCAGCAGTTCGCGGAGTCCAAGTGAGCAGTTCTTC
cdr3_aa: CASSSRSPSEQFF

j_call: TRBJ2-1
v_call: TRBV11-3
d_call: TRBD2
clone_size: few
cdr3_nt: TGTGCCAGCAGCTTAGAATATCTAGCGGGAGGGATCTACAATGAGCAGTTCTTC
cdr3_aa: CASSLEYLAGGIYNEQFF

j_call: TRBJ2-5
v_call: TRBV7-9
d_call: -
clone_size: few
cdr3_nt: TGTGCCAGCAGCCCGGGGGGCCTGGGGACCCAGTACTTC
cdr3_aa: CASSPGGLGTQYF

j_call: TRBJ1-1
v_call: TRBV12-3/TRBV12-4
d_call: -
clone_size: many
cdr3_nt: TGTGCCAGCAGTTTCTGGGGAATGACGAACACTGAAGCTTTCTTT
cdr3_aa: CASSFWGMTNTEAFF

j_call: TRBJ2-1
v_call: TRBV6-6
d_call: -
clone_size: many
cdr3_nt: TGTGCCAGCACGACCGGGACTTACTCCTACAATGAGCAGTTCTTC
cdr3_aa: CASTTGTYSYNEQFF

j_call: TRBJ1-6
v_call: TRBV14
d_call: -
clone_size: few
cdr3_nt: TGTGCCAGCAGCTTTACAGGGTCCTATAATTCACCCCTCCACTTT
cdr3_aa: CASSFTGSYNSPLHF

j_call: TRBJ1-4
v_call: TRBV6-8
d_call: TRBD1
clone_size: -
cdr3_nt: TGTGCCAGCAGCCCCGGGACAGGGGCGTTTTCTAATGAAAAACTGTTTTTT
cdr3_aa: CASSPGTGAFSNEKLFF

j_call: TRBJ1-2
v_call: TRBV6-1
d_call: TRBD1
clone_size: many
cdr3_nt: TGTGCCAGCAGCGTCGGACAGGGCCATGGCTACACCTTC
cdr3_aa: CASSVGQGHGYTF

j_call: TRBJ2-5
v_call: TRBV7-2
d_call: -
clone_size: few
cdr3_nt: TGTGCCAGCAGCCTTGATAGCGTTTCTGAGACCCAGTACTTC
cdr3_aa: CASSLDSVSETQYF

j_call: TRBJ1-2
v_call: TRBV15
d_call: TRBD1
clone_size: -
cdr3_nt: TGTGCCACCAGCCTATTCAGGGGGCAGGGTGGCTACACCTTC
cdr3_aa: CATSLFRGQGGYTF